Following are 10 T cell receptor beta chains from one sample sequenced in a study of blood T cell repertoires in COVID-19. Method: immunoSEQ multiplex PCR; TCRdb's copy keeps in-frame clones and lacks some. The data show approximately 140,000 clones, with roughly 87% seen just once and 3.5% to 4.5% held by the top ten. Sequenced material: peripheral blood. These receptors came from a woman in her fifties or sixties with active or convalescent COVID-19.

The CDR3 loop is CASSQDNIGRDSPLHF. Here the CDR3 DNA reads TGTGCCAGCAGCCAAGATAACATTGGGAGGGATTCACCCCTCCACTTT. The chain is built from TRBV14 and TRBJ1-6; D remains unclear. V dropped 0 bases and J dropped 8 bases, with 14 bases sitting between them. Germline assignment: CDR1 SGHDN and CDR2 FVKESK. This CDR3 is built from 16 residues.

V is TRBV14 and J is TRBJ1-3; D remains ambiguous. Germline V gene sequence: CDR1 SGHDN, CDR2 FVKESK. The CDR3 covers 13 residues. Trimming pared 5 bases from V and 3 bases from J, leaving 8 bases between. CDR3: CASSWTRGNTIYF. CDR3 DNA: TGTGCCAGCAGCTGGACTCGTGGAAACACCATATATTTT.

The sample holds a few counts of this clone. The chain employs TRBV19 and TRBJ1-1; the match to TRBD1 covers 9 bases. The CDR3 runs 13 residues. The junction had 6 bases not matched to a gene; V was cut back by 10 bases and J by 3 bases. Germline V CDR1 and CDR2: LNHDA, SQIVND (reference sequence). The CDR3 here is CATSGQGYTEAFF. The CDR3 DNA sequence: TGTGCCACCTCGGGACAGGGCTACACTGAAGCTTTCTTT.

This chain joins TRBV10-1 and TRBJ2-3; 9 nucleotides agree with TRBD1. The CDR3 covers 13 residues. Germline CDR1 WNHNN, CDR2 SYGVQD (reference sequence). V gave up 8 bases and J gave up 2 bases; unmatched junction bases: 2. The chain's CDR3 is CASGQGTTDTQYF. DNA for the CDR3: TGCGCCAGCGGACAGGGGACCACAGATACGCAGTATTTT.

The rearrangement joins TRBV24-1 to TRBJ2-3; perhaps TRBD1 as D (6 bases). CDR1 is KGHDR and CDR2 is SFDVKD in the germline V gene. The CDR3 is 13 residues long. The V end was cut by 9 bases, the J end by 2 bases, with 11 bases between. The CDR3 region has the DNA TGTGCCACCGGGGACACCTACACAGATACGCAGTATTTT. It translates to CATGDTYTDTQYF.

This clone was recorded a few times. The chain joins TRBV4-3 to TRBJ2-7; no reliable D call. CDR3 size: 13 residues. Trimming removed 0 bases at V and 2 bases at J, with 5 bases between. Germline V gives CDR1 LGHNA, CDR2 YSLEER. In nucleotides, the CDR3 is TGCGCCAGCAGCCAAGAAGTAGCCTACGAGCAGTACTTC. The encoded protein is CASSQEVAYEQYF.

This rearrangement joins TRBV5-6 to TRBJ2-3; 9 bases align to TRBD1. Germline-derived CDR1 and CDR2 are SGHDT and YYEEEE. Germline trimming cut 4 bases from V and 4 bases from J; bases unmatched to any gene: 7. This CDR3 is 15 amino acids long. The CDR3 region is CASSRGQGPSDTQYF. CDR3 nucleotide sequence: TGTGCCAGCAGCCGAGGACAGGGGCCGTCAGATACGCAGTATTTT.

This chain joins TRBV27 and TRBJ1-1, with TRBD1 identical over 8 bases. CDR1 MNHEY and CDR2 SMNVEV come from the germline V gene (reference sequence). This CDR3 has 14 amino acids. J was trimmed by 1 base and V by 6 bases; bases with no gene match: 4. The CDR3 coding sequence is TGTGCCAGCAGCCGCGGGACAGGGAACACTGAAGCTTTCTTT. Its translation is CASSRGTGNTEAFF.

The CDR3 DNA is TGCGCCAGCAGTGATTATTGGACTAGCGGGGGGGCACTAAAGCGCCGCACAGATACGCAGTATTTT. Its protein is CASSDYWTSGGALKRRTDTQYF. The rearrangement links TRBV10-2 to TRBJ2-3; 15 bases match TRBD2. Germline lookup yields CDR1 WSHSY and CDR2 SAAADI. Losses at the gene ends were 3 bases for V and 1 base for J; bases not matched to a gene: 17. This CDR3 comprises 22 residues.

DNA for the CDR3: TGTGCCAGCTCTTTGGGGAGTCACCAAGAGACCCAGTACTTC. This translates into CASSLGSHQETQYF. The genes are TRBV18 and TRBJ2-5; D is perhaps TRBD2 (5 bases). The V and J ends lost 6 bases and 0 bases respectively, with 11 bases between them. The CDR3 loop spans 14 amino acids. CDR1 is KGHSH and CDR2 is LQKENI in the germline V gene.